This T cell receptor beta chain was recorded in a study of T cell repertoires in cytomegalovirus infection. Study-wide background: Epitope selection comprised recently identified HLA-C-restricted CMV epitopes and well-studied HLA-B-restricted CMV epitopes. The public TCR beta signatures pointed to both CMV infection and matching HLA type.

Study results and limitations: Clonotypes of TCR beta that were HLA-C-restricted and CMV-specific dominated the ex vivo response.

TCRdb re-called the reads with MiXCR, one entry per CDR3 protein. The table records approximately 1,000,000 distinct CDR3 sequences, more than 25% of them present only once. Note on this clonotype: Its antigen is currently unknown.

The CDR3 totals 17 residues. J gave up 10 bases and V 2 bases, and 11 bases lay outside the gene matches. Germline CDR1 and CDR2: MNHEY and SVGAGI. This TCR came from a human donor in good health (CMV status not recorded). Some clones in this sample may be carry-over from other donors' samples. This specimen was cultured CD8+ T cells from PBMCs, taken from culture after CMV antigen stimulation. The chain links TRBV6-5 to TRBJ2-1, with TRBD2 matching over 13 bases. DNA of the CDR3: TGTGCCAGCAGTTACCAAACACTAGCGGGGGGGAATGGGGAGCAGTTCTTC. Its protein is CASSYQTLAGGNGEQFF.